A single sample is the source of the 25 T cell receptor beta chains below, sequenced in a study of blood T cells in healthy people across ages. Next came a second PCR, run for 7 to 11 cycles, which used a sample-barcoded 5' primer along with a J-beta primer mix. In TCRdb, the 5' RACE reads were re-called with MiXCR into one record per CDR3 protein. Among approximately 1.5 million distinct CDR3 sequences listed, around 35% were seen once. The sample taken for sequencing was blood. Receptor source: a woman in her 30s in good health.

This clonotype was recorded many times. The chain has TRBV7-9 and TRBJ2-7; 7 bases line up with TRBD2. Germline V CDR1 and CDR2: SEHNR, FQNEAQ (reference sequence). The CDR3 has 13 amino acids. After removal of 7 bases from V and 6 bases from J, the junction contained 9 bases not matched to a gene. For the CDR3, the DNA is TGTGCCAGCACACTCACGGGGGGTCCCGAGCAGTACTTC. Encoded protein: CASTLTGGPEQYF.

V and J are TRBV6-6 and TRBJ1-2; D remains unclear. CDR3 size: 15 residues. V lost 5 bases to trimming and J lost 4 bases, with 17 bases between them. Per the germline V gene, CDR1 is MNHNY and CDR2 is SVGAGI (reference sequence). The CDR3 coding sequence is TGTGCCAGCAGTGGTTCCAGGACCCGGAGCTATGGCTACACCTTC. The encoded protein is CASSGSRTRSYGYTF.

This clonotype was counted many times. The V call is TRBV7-9, the J call TRBJ2-7; a possible D gene is TRBD1 (6 bases). Germline CDR1 is SEHNR and CDR2 is FQNEAQ (reference sequence). The CDR3 consists of 14 residues. The V gene lost 5 bases and the J gene lost 3 bases, with 14 bases spanning the gap. The CDR3 coding sequence is TGTGCCAGCAGCGACCGGGACAAAGGCTACGAGCAGTACTTC. Its translation: CASSDRDKGYEQYF.

A few counts support this clonotype. The V gene is TRBV5-1, the J gene TRBJ2-7; 10 nucleotides match TRBD1. CDR1 SGHRS and CDR2 YFSETQ come from the germline V gene. CDR3 length: 15 amino acids. V was pared by 4 bases and J by 6 bases, with 10 bases of the junction left unmatched. CDR3 sequence (DNA): TGCGCCAGCAGCCTCGCCCTGGACAGGGGGAGCGAGCAGTACTTC. Encoded protein: CASSLALDRGSEQYF.

The table lists this clonotype with a few counts. CDR3 protein: CASSLGQRKNSPLHF. The CDR3 DNA is TGCGCCAGCAGCTTGGGACAGCGAAAGAATTCACCCCTCCACTTT. The chain employs TRBV5-1 and TRBJ1-6; D might be TRBD1 (5 bases). Per germline, CDR1 SGHRS and CDR2 YFSETQ. V was shortened by 0 bases and J by 7 bases, with 11 bases between the two germline ends. CDR3 length: 15 residues.

With regard to this clonotype: A single base separates this from a much larger clone, so it may be a read error. The chain combines TRBV18 with TRBJ2-3; D uncertain. There are 16 residues in the CDR3. Germline CDR1 KGHSH, CDR2 LQKENI. V was clipped by 0 bases and J by 4 bases, with 14 bases between them. The CDR3 is CASSPPWQSLPDTQYF. The CDR3 region has the DNA TGTGCCAGCTCACCACCGTGGCAATCACTCCCAGATACGCAGTATTTT.

This chain links TRBV4-1 with TRBJ2-7, with 8 nucleotides matching TRBD2. The CDR3 has 15 residues. Per germline, CDR1 MGHRA and CDR2 YSYEKL. The trim removed 3 bases at V and 7 bases at J, leaving 11 bases unmatched. DNA of the CDR3: TGCGCCAGCAGCCATCCCGCAGCGGGGGCTCGGGAGCAGTACTTC. Translation gives CASSHPAAGAREQYF.

In its sample, this clonotype was seen a few times. The chain has TRBV7-6 and TRBJ2-3; TRBD2 matches at 12 bases. With 8 bases clipped from V and 5 bases from J, the junction kept 8 bases outside the gene matches. CDR3 length equals 15 residues. Germline CDR1 and CDR2: SGHVS and FNYEAQ. This CDR3 is CASGVTSGGEDTQYF. The CDR3 nucleotides read TGTGCCAGCGGGGTGACTAGCGGGGGTGAAGATACGCAGTATTTT. The complete variable domain, with remaining parts taken from reference TRBV7-6 and TRBJ2-3, reads GAGVSQSPRYKVTKRGQDVALRCDPISGHVSLYWYRQALGQGPEFLTYFNYEAQQDKSGLPNDRFSAERPEGSISTLTIQRTEQRDSAMYRCASGVTSGGEDTQYFGPGTRLTVL.

At least ten counts were recorded for this clonotype. This chain uses TRBV29-1 with TRBJ2-5; either TRBD1 or TRBD2 may supply D (5 bases each). Trimming stripped 4 bases from V and 5 bases from J, with 17 bases between. The CDR3 sequence is 14 residues long. Germline V gives CDR1 SQVTM, CDR2 ANQGSEA. Written as DNA, the CDR3 is TGCAGCGTTGGGGCGCCAGGGCGCGGGGAGACCCAGTACTTC. Translation: CSVGAPGRGETQYF.

Worth noting for this clonotype: A much more abundant neighbour one base away suggests this may be a read error. The chain recombines TRBV6-6 with TRBJ2-7; D is possibly TRBD1 or TRBD2 (5 bases each). The CDR3 loop spans 14 amino acids. CDR1 and CDR2 (germline): MNHNY, SVGAGI (reference sequence). Trimming stripped 7 bases from V and 10 bases from J, with 23 bases between. This CDR3 reads CASTQSGREKAQYF. The DNA of the CDR3 is TGTGCCAGCACCCAATCGGGCAGGGAGAAGGCCCAGTACTTC.

The chain joins TRBV27 to TRBJ2-2, with a possible D match to TRBD1 (5 bases). The CDR3 is 14 residues long. Trimming removed 5 bases from V and 2 bases from J, with 9 bases in between. CDR1 and CDR2 (germline): MNHEY, SMNVEV (reference sequence). Here the CDR3 reads CASSIRVNTGELFF. The CDR3 nucleotides read TGTGCCAGCAGTATCAGGGTCAACACCGGGGAGCTGTTTTTT.

This clonotype was observed a handful of times. The rearrangement links TRBV6-5 to TRBJ2-7; tentatively, D is TRBD1 (6 bases). The length of the CDR3 is 14 residues. The germline V gene has CDR1 MNHEY and CDR2 SVGAGI. V was trimmed by 2 bases and J by 3 bases, leaving 11 bases between them. For the CDR3, the DNA is TGTGCCAGCAGTTACACAGGGTTGAGCTACGAGCAGTACTTC. Translated: CASSYTGLSYEQYF.

This clonotype was counted a few times. The V gene is TRBV20-1, the J gene TRBJ1-6, with 8 bases lining up with TRBD1. The germline V gene encodes CDR1 DFQATT and CDR2 SNEGSKA (reference sequence). The CDR3 sequence is 14 residues long. V trimming: 0 bases; J trimming: 6 bases; junction bases outside the gene matches: 1. CDR3: CSARETGVNSPLHF. The DNA of the CDR3 is TGCAGTGCTAGAGAGACAGGGGTTAATTCACCCCTCCACTTT.

The rearrangement uses TRBV20-1 and TRBJ2-7; 8 bases map to TRBD2. Germline CDR1 is DFQATT and CDR2 is SNEGSKA (reference sequence). This CDR3 comprises 15 residues. Trimming took 7 bases from V and 0 from J; bases not matched to a gene: 11. The CDR3 reads CSVPLVSGDSYEQYF. The CDR3 bases are TGCAGTGTCCCATTAGTTAGCGGGGACTCCTACGAGCAGTACTTC.

The V gene is TRBV20-1, the J gene TRBJ1-1, with a weak D call TRBD1 (5 bases). Trimming cost V 3 bases and J 2 bases, with 16 bases left between them. This CDR3 has 15 amino acids. CDR1 and CDR2 from the germline V gene are DFQATT and SNEGSKA (reference sequence). The CDR3 DNA is TGCAGTGCTAGCGATGGGGGGAAGTTCAACACTGAAGCTTTCTTT. This translates into CSASDGGKFNTEAFF.

This clonotype was picked up a small number of times. The rearrangement uses TRBV7-3 and TRBJ2-1, with TRBD2 as a possible D gene (6 bases). Germline CDR1 is SGHTA and CDR2 is FQGTGA. Trimming removed 4 bases at V and 8 bases at J, with 15 bases between. CDR3 length equals 14 residues. The CDR3 coding sequence is TGTGCCAGCAGCTACGGAGGGTGGGGGGATGAGCAGTTCTTC. Encoded protein: CASSYGGWGDEQFF. Based on the CDR3 plus reference TRBV7-3 and TRBJ2-1, the full variable domain is GAGVSQTPSNKVTEKGKYVELRCDPISGHTALYWYRQSLGQGPEFLIYFQGTGAADDSGLPNDRFFAVRPEGSVSTLKIQRTERGDSAVYLCASSYGGWGDEQFFGPGTRLTVL.

The V gene is TRBV3-1, the J gene TRBJ2-3; 8 nucleotides align to TRBD1. Germline CDR1 and CDR2: LGHDT and YNNKEL (reference sequence). The CDR3 is 16 amino acids. With V trimmed by 5 bases and J by 6 bases, 13 bases remained unmatched. CDR3 loop: CASSRTRGLGGDTQYF. For the CDR3, the DNA is TGTGCCAGCAGCAGGACCAGGGGGCTAGGAGGGGATACGCAGTATTTT.

This clonotype has ten or more counts. V usage is TRBV4-1 and J usage is TRBJ2-3, with 7 nucleotides matching TRBD2. Trimming took 4 bases from V and 5 from J; bases not matched to a gene: 12. This CDR3 region has 16 residues. The V gene's germline CDR1 is MGHRA and CDR2 YSYEKL. CDR3 nucleotides: TGCGCCAGCAGCCCAGCGGGACTGGGATCCAGAGATACGCAGTATTTT. Protein sequence: CASSPAGLGSRDTQYF.

This clonotype was picked up one time. A read error may produce the germline difference seen at one junction end. The rearrangement joins TRBV5-6 to TRBJ2-7; 7 nucleotides align to TRBD2. Germline assignment: CDR1 SGHDT and CDR2 YYEEEE. This CDR3 has 14 amino acids. For the CDR3, the DNA is TGTACCAGCAGCTCAGGACTAGTAGGTGACGAGCAGTACTTC. Translating gives CTSSSGLVGDEQYF.

This clonotype has a handful of counts. V and J are TRBV20-1 and TRBJ2-7; TRBD2 is a possible D gene (6 bases). The CDR3 runs 15 residues. Germline assignment: CDR1 DFQATT and CDR2 SNEGSKA (reference sequence). Trimming cost V 0 bases and J 1 base, with 13 bases left between them. The CDR3 sequence: CSARDWRGNSYEQYF. In DNA form, the CDR3 reads TGCAGTGCTAGAGATTGGCGGGGAAATTCCTACGAGCAGTACTTC.

Remarks on this clonotype: A much larger clone is a single base away; this may be a read error. The chain employs TRBV20-1 and TRBJ2-5, with D perhaps matching TRBD2 (5 bases). The CDR3 contains 13 residues. Per germline, CDR1 DFQATT and CDR2 SNEGSKA (reference sequence). CDR3 bases: TGCAGTACTAGACAACAAGGGCGGGAGACCCAGTACTTC. The encoded protein is CSTRQQGRETQYF.

The chain is built from TRBV30 and TRBJ1-1; unclear D gene. V lost 4 bases and J 1 base, leaving 10 bases between the germline ends. The CDR3 extends over 13 amino acids. Per germline, CDR1 GTSNPN and CDR2 SVGIG (reference sequence). For the CDR3, the DNA is TGTGCCTGGACCCTCCGGGGGAACACTGAAGCTTTCTTT. This translates into CAWTLRGNTEAFF.

This clonotype came up a few times. This rearrangement joins TRBV24-1 to TRBJ2-1; possible D gene TRBD2, 6 bases. Per germline, CDR1 KGHDR and CDR2 SFDVKD. Trimming left V 4 bases short and J 10 bases short, with 16 bases between. CDR3 length: 14 residues. CDR3 sequence (DNA): TGTGCCACCAGTGACCCGGTCGGGGGTAACGAGCAGTTCTTC. This sequence encodes CATSDPVGGNEQFF.

Comment on this clonotype: This sequence may be a read error, since a much larger clone differs from it by one base. V is TRBV27 and J is TRBJ2-1; a weak D match, TRBD2 (6 bases). TRBJ2-7 matches the DNA end more closely, so the J call is doubtful. CDR3 size: 13 residues. CDR1 and CDR2 (germline): MNHEY, SMNVEV (reference sequence). CDR3 DNA sequence: TGTGCCAGCAGATCATCCCTAGCGCATGAGCAGTACTTC. Translation: CASRSSLAHEQYF.

The CDR3 DNA is TGTGCCAGCAGTGAAGATGGGGCCTATCAGCCCCAGCATTTT. This codes for CASSEDGAYQPQHF. The chain is built from TRBV25-1 and TRBJ1-5; D is perhaps TRBD1 (5 bases). This CDR3 spans 14 amino acids. V gave up 2 bases and J gave up 5 bases, with 10 bases separating them. Germline V lookup: CDR1 MGHDK, CDR2 SYGVNS.